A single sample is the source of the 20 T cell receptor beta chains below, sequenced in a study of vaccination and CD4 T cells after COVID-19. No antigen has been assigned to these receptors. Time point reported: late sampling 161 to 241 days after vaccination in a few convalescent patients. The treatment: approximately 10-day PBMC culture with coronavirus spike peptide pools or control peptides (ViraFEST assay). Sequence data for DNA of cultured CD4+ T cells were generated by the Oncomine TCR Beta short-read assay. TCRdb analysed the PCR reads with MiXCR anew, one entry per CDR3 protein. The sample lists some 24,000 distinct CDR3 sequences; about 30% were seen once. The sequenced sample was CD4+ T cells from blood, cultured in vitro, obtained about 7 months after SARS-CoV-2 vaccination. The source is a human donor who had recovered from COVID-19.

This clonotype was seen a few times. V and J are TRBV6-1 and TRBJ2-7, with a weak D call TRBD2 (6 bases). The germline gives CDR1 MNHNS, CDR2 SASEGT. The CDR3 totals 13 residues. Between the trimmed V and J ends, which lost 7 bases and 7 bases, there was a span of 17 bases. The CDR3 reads CASTTPGTWEQYF. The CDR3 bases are TGTGCCAGCACGACCCCCGGGACTTGGGAGCAGTACTTC.

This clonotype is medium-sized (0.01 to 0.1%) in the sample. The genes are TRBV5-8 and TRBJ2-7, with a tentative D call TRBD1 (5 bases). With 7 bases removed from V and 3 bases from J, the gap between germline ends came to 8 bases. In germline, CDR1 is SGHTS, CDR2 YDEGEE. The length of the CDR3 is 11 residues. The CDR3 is CASQGLYEQYF. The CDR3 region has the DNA TGTGCCAGCCAGGGTCTCTACGAGCAGTACTTC.

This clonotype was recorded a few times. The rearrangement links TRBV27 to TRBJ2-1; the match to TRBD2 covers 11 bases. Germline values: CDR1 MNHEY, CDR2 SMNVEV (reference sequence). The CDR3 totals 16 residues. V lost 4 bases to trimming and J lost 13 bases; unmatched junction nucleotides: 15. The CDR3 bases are TGTGCCAGCAGTTATGATAGGGGGCTAGCGGGAGGCGAACAGTTCTTC. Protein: CASSYDRGLAGGEQFF.

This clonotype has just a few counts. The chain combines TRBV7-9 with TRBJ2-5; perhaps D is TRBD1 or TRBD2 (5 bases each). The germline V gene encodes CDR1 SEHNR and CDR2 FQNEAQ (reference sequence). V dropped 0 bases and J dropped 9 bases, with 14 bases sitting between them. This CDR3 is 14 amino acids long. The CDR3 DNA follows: TGTGCCAGCAGCTTAGCTCAACTAGGACATTCCCAGTACTTC. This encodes CASSLAQLGHSQYF.

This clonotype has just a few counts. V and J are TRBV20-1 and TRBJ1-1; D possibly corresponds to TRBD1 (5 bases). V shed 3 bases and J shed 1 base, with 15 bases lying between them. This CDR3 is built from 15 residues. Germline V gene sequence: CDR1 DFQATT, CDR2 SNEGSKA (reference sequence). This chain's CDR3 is CSASKSAGGNTEAFF. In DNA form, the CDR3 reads TGCAGTGCTAGTAAATCTGCGGGGGGGAACACTGAAGCTTTCTTT.

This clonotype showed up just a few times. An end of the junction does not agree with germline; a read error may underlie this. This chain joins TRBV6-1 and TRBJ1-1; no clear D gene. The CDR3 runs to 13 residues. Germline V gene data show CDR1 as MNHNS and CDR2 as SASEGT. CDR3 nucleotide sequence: TGTGCCAGCATCCATAGCTTGAACGCTGAAGCTTTCTTT. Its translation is CASIHSLNAEAFF.

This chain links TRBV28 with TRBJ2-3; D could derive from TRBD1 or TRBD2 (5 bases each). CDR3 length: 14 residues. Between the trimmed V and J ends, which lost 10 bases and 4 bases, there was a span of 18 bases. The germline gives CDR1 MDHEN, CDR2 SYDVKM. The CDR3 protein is CATAPPMGADTQYF. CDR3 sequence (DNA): TGTGCCACCGCCCCTCCCATGGGGGCAGATACGCAGTATTTT.

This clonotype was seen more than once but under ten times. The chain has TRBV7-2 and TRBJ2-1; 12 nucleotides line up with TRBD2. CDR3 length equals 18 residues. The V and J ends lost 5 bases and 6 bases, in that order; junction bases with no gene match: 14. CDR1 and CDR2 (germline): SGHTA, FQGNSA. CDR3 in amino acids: CASSRGVTLAGGSNEQFF. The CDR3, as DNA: TGTGCCAGCAGCCGCGGGGTCACACTAGCGGGAGGATCCAATGAGCAGTTCTTC. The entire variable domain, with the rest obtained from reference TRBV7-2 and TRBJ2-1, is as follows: GAGVSQSPSNKVTEKGKDVELRCDPISGHTALYWYRQSLGQGLEFLIYFQGNSAPDKSGLPSDRFSAERTGGSVSTLTIQRTQQEDSAVYLCASSRGVTLAGGSNEQFFGPGTRLTVL.

DNA of the CDR3: TGTGCCAGCAGTCCACTGGGACTGCAAGAGACCCAGTACTTC. Translation gives CASSPLGLQETQYF. The chain recombines TRBV27 with TRBJ2-5; D might be TRBD2 (6 bases). The CDR3 is made up of 14 amino acids. Germline loops: CDR1 MNHEY, CDR2 SMNVEV (reference sequence). Trimming removed 5 bases at V and 2 bases at J, with 12 bases between.

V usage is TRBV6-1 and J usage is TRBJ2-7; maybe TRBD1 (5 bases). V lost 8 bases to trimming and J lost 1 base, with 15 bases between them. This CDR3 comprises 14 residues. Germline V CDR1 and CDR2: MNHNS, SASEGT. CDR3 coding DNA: TGTGCCAGCGTCCCTCCAGGGCGATCCTACGAGCAGTACTTC. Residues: CASVPPGRSYEQYF.

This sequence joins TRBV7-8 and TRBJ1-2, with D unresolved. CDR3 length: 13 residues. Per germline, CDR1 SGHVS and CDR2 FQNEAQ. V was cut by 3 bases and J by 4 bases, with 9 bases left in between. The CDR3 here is CASSFRRAYGYTF. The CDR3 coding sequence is TGTGCCAGCAGCTTTAGGAGGGCCTATGGCTACACCTTC.

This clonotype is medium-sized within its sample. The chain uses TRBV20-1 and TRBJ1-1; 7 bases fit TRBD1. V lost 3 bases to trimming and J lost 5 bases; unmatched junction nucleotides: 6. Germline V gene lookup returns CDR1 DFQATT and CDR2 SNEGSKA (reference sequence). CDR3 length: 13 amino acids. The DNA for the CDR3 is TGCAGTGCTAGCCGGGACAGTGGGACTGAAGCTTTCTTT. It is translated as CSASRDSGTEAFF.

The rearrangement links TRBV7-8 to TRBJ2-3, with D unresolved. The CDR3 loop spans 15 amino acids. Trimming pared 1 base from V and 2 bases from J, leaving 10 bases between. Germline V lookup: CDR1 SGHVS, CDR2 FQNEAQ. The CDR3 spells CASSLVGRYTDTQYF. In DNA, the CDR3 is TGTGCCAGCAGCTTAGTAGGCCGCTACACAGATACGCAGTATTTT.

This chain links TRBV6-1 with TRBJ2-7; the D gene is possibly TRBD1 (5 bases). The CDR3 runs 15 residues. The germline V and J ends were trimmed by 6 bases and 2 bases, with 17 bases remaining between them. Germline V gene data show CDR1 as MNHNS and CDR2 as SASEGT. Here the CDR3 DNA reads TGTGCCAGCAGCACCACCTCCCGACAGACCTACGAGCAGTACTTC. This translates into CASSTTSRQTYEQYF.

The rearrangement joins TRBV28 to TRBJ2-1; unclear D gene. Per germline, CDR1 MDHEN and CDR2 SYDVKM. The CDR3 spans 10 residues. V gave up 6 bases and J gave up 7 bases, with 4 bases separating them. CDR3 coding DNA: TGTGCCAGCAGAGGAAATGAGCAGTTCTTC. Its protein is CASRGNEQFF.

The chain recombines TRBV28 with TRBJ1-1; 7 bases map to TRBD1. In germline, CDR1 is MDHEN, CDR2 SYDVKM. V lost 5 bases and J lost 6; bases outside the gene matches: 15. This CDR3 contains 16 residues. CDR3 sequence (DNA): TGTGCCAGCAGTATAATACGATCGGGACAGTTACCTGAAGCTTTCTTT. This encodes CASSIIRSGQLPEAFF.

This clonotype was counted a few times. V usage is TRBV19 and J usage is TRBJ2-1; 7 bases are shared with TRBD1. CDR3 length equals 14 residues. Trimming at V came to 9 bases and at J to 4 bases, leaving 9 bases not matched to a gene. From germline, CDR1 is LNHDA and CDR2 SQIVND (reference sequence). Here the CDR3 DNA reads TGTGCCAGCGATGCAGGGACAGCATACAATGAGCAGTTCTTC. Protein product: CASDAGTAYNEQFF.

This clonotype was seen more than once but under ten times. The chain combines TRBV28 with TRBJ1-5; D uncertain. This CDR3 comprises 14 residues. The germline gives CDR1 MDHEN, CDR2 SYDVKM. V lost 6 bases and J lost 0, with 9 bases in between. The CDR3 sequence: CASRGPYSNQPQHF. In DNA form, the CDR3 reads TGTGCCAGCAGGGGCCCGTATAGCAATCAGCCCCAGCATTTT.

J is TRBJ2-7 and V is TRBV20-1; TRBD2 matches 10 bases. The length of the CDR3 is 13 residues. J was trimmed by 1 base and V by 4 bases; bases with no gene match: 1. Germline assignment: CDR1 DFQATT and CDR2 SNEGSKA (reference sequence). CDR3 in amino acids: CSATSGRSYEQYF. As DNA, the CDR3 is TGCAGTGCTACTAGCGGGAGATCCTACGAGCAGTACTTC.

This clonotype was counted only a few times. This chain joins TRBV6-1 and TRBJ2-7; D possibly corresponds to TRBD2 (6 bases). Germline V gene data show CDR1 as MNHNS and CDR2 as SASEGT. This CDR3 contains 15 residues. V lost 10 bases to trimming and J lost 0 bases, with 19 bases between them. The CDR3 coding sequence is TGTGCCATGTCCACCGGAGGGTCCCGCTCCTACGAGCAGTACTTC. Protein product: CAMSTGGSRSYEQYF.